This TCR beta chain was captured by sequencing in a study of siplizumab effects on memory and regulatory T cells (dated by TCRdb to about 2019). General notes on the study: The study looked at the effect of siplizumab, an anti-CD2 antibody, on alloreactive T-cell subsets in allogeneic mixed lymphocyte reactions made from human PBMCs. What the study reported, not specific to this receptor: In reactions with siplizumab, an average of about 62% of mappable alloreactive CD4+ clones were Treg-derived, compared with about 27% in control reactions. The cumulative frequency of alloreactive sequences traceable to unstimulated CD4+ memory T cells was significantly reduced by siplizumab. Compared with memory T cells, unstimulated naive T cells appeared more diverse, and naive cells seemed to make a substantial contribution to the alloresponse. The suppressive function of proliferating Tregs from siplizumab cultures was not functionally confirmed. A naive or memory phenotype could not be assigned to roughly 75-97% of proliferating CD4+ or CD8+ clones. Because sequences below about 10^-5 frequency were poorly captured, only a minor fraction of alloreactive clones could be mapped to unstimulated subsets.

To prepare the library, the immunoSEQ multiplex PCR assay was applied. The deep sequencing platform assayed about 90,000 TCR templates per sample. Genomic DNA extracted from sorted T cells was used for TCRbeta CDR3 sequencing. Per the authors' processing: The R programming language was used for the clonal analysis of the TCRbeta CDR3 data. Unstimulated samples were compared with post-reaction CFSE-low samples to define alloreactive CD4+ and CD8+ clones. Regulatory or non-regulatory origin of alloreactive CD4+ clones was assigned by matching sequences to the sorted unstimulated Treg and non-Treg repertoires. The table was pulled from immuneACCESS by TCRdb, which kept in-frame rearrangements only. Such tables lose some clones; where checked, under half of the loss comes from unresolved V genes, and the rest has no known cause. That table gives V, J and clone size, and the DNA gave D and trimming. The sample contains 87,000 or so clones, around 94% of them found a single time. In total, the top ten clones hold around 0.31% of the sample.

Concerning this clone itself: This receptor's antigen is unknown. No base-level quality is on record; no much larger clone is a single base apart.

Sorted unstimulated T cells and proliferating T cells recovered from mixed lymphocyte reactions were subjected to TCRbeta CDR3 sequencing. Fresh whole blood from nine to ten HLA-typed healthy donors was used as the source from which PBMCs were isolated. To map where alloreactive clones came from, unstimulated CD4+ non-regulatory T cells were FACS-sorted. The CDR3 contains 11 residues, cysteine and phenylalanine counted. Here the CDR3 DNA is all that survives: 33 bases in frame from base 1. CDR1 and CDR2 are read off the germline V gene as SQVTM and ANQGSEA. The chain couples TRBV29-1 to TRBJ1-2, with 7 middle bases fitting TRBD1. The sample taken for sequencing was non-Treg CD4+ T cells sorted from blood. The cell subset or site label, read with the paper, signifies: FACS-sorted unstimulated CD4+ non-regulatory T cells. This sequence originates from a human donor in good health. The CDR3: CSTGTAYGYTF. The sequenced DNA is TGCAGTACCGGGACAGCCTATGGCTACACCTTC.